These T cell receptor beta chains were read from a single sample in a study of T cell repertoires in cytomegalovirus infection. TCRdb reanalysed the reads using MiXCR and keeps one entry per CDR3 protein. The repertoire holds 250,000 or so distinct CDR3 sequences, with over 9% as singletons. The sequenced material came from PBMCs. Receptors were obtained from a human donor in good health (CMV status not recorded). Some clones in this sample may be carry-over from other donors' samples. Both conserved end residues are part of each CDR3. A D gene is named only where the DNA matches it firmly. A row's size may be missing; if present it is once, few, many or a size class.

abundance: many
v_gene: TRBV6-2/TRBV6-3
len: 17
d_gene: -
j_gene: TRBJ2-2
CDR3aa: CASSYGRGTRNTGELFF
CDR3nt: TGTGCCAGCAGTTACGGTCGGGGGACTCGAAACACCGGGGAGCTGTTTTTT

abundance: many
v_gene: TRBV14
len: 15
d_gene: -
j_gene: TRBJ1-1
CDR3aa: CASSQPGHLGTEAFF
CDR3nt: TGTGCCAGCAGCCAGCCCGGACACCTGGGCACTGAAGCTTTCTTT

abundance: -
v_gene: TRBV7-9
len: 15
d_gene: TRBD2
j_gene: TRBJ2-1
CDR3aa: CASSKDYPGGNEQFF
CDR3nt: TGTGCCAGCAGCAAGGACTACCCGGGAGGTAATGAGCAGTTCTTC

abundance: -
v_gene: TRBV20-1
len: 12
d_gene: -
j_gene: TRBJ2-7
CDR3aa: CSASSGTGEQYF
CDR3nt: TGCAGTGCTAGTTCCGGGACGGGCGAGCAGTACTTC

abundance: many
v_gene: TRBV7-2
len: 15
d_gene: -
j_gene: TRBJ2-1
CDR3aa: CASSLRANMGNEQFF
CDR3nt: TGTGCCAGCAGCTTAAGGGCCAACATGGGAAATGAGCAGTTCTTC

abundance: many
v_gene: TRBV28
len: 16
d_gene: TRBD2
j_gene: TRBJ2-1
CDR3aa: CASTPIRLAENNEQFF
CDR3nt: TGTGCCAGCACCCCTATCCGACTAGCGGAAAACAATGAGCAGTTCTTC

abundance: -
v_gene: TRBV19
len: 15
d_gene: -
j_gene: TRBJ1-5
CDR3aa: CASSVGIGGNQPQHF
CDR3nt: TGTGCCAGTAGTGTGGGTATTGGCGGGAATCAGCCCCAGCATTTT

abundance: many
v_gene: TRBV7-3
len: 16
d_gene: TRBD2
j_gene: TRBJ2-1
CDR3aa: CASSSQRGSSYNEQFF
CDR3nt: TGTGCCAGCAGCTCCCAGCGGGGGAGCTCCTACAATGAGCAGTTCTTC

abundance: many
v_gene: TRBV2
len: 17
d_gene: TRBD1
j_gene: TRBJ1-6
CDR3aa: CASSSPVGQGYNSPLHF
CDR3nt: TGTGCCAGCAGTAGCCCCGTAGGACAGGGCTATAATTCACCCCTCCACTTT

abundance: many
v_gene: TRBV12-3/TRBV12-4
len: 13
d_gene: -
j_gene: TRBJ1-1
CDR3aa: CASRLTENTEAFF
CDR3nt: TGTGCCAGCAGGCTGACAGAGAACACTGAAGCTTTCTTT

abundance: -
v_gene: TRBV6-5
len: 16
d_gene: -
j_gene: TRBJ1-3
CDR3aa: CASTPGGANSGNTIYF
CDR3nt: TGTGCCAGCACCCCTGGGGGGGCAAATTCTGGAAACACCATATATTTT

abundance: many
v_gene: TRBV2
len: 14
d_gene: -
j_gene: TRBJ1-1
CDR3aa: CASTPQTGRTEAFF
CDR3nt: TGTGCCAGCACCCCCCAGACAGGCCGCACTGAAGCTTTCTTT

abundance: -
v_gene: TRBV28
len: 17
d_gene: TRBD2
j_gene: TRBJ2-3
CDR3aa: CASSFGTSGPTTDTQYF
CDR3nt: TGTGCCAGCAGTTTTGGGACTAGCGGGCCCACGACAGATACGCAGTATTTT